This passage covers 10 T cell receptor beta chains from one sample sequenced in a study of blood T cell repertoires in COVID-19. Measured with immunoSEQ multiplex PCR; TCRdb has only the in-frame clones, and not every one. The sample includes roughly 260,000 clones, approximately 91% of them seen just once. The source material was peripheral blood. The receptors stem from a person between 18 and 30 years old with COVID-19, enrolled during active disease.

CDR3 DNA: TGTGCCAGACAGGGGCCCAATGAGCAGTTCTTC. Translated, it gives CARQGPNEQFF. This chain joins TRBV30 and TRBJ2-1, with TRBD1 matching over 8 bases. This CDR3 spans 11 amino acids. V was clipped by 8 bases and J by 6 bases; unmatched bases: 3. Germline assignment: CDR1 GTSNPN and CDR2 SVGIG (reference sequence).

This clone was recorded only once. The gene calls are TRBV5-6 and TRBJ1-4; 7 bases are shared with TRBD1. The V segment lost 0 bases and the J segment 7 bases; nucleotides outside the gene matches: 6. CDR3 length equals 15 residues. Germline V lookup: CDR1 SGHDT, CDR2 YYEEEE. The CDR3 region is CASSLGKGAVEKLFF. The CDR3 DNA is TGTGCCAGCAGCTTGGGTAAGGGGGCGGTTGAAAAACTGTTTTTT.

The rearrangement links TRBV5-6 to TRBJ1-1; 8 nucleotides agree with TRBD1. V dropped 4 bases and J dropped 0; count of bases not matched to a gene: 17. This CDR3 is built from 19 residues. Germline-derived CDR1 and CDR2 are SGHDT and YYEEEE. The CDR3 DNA sequence: TGTGCCAGCAGCCACGGACAGGGACTTTATGTCCTCATGAACACTGAAGCTTTCTTT. Translating it yields CASSHGQGLYVLMNTEAFF.

The chain joins TRBV18 to TRBJ1-2, with no clear D. This CDR3 contains 14 residues. With 3 bases removed from V and 2 bases from J, the gap between germline ends came to 10 bases. Germline CDR1 and CDR2: KGHSH and LQKENI. The CDR3, as DNA: TGTGCCAGCTCACCCGGGGAGTTGAACTATGGCTACACCTTC. The encoded protein is CASSPGELNYGYTF.

The V call is TRBV7-2, the J call TRBJ2-7; 9 nucleotides align to TRBD2. Germline CDR1 reads SGHTA; CDR2 reads FQGNSA. J lost 5 bases, V lost 3 bases, and 5 bases had no gene match. The CDR3 spans 14 residues. CDR3 in DNA: TGTGCCAGCAGCTTCCCTAGCGGGAACCACGAGCAGTACTTC. It yields the protein CASSFPSGNHEQYF. Full variable domain (outside the CDR3, taken from reference TRBV7-2 and TRBJ2-7): GAGVSQSPSNKVTEKGKDVELRCDPISGHTALYWYRQSLGQGLEFLIYFQGNSAPDKSGLPSDRFSAERTGGSVSTLTIQRTQQEDSAVYLCASSFPSGNHEQYFGPGTRLTVT.

V gene TRBV28 combines with J gene TRBJ1-3, with D perhaps matching TRBD1 (5 bases). V dropped 4 bases and J dropped 1 base, with 17 bases sitting between them. The CDR3 runs to 17 residues. Germline V lookup: CDR1 MDHEN, CDR2 SYDVKM. The CDR3 reads CASSSLTRAGSGNTIYF. The DNA for the CDR3 is TGTGCCAGCAGTTCCCTGACCAGGGCCGGGTCTGGAAACACCATATATTTT.

This clone occurred a few times. For the CDR3, the DNA is TGCGCCAGCAGTGAGTCTAACAGGGTTCAGCCCCAGCATTTT. Protein: CASSESNRVQPQHF. The rearrangement joins TRBV10-2 to TRBJ1-5, with D possibly being TRBD1 (6 bases). The CDR3 is 14 residues long. Trimming removed 0 bases from V and 6 bases from J, with 9 bases in between. CDR1 and CDR2 from the germline V gene are WSHSY and SAAADI.

The chain is built from TRBV24-1 and TRBJ2-1, with 9 bases matching TRBD2. In germline, CDR1 is KGHDR, CDR2 SFDVKD. The CDR3 contains 17 residues. V gave up 2 bases and J gave up 5 bases; unmatched junction bases: 9. This chain's CDR3 is CATSDSAAGGVDNEQFF. The CDR3 bases are TGTGCCACCAGTGATTCTGCGGCGGGAGGGGTTGACAATGAGCAGTTCTTC.

This clone turned up a few times. The V gene is TRBV6-2 or TRBV6-3, the J gene TRBJ1-5; D gene uncertain. The germline CDR1 and CDR2 sequences are MNHEY and SVGEGT. The CDR3 is made up of 15 amino acids. The V and J ends lost 0 bases and 3 bases respectively, with 9 bases between them. The CDR3 bases are TGTGCCAGCAGTTACTCGATGCAGGACAATCAGCCCCAGCATTTT. Its protein is CASSYSMQDNQPQHF.

This chain connects TRBV15 to TRBJ2-1; 7 positions match TRBD2. Germline V gene data show CDR1 as LNHNV and CDR2 as YYDKDF (reference sequence). V shed 5 bases and J 4 bases; nucleotides not matched to a gene: 5. CDR3 length equals 14 residues. CDR3 loop: CATSRLAVYNEQFF. DNA of the CDR3: TGTGCCACCAGCCGGCTAGCGGTATACAATGAGCAGTTCTTC. Full variable domain (missing parts from reference TRBV15 and TRBJ2-1): DAMVIQNPRYQVTQFGKPVTLSCSQTLNHNVMYWYQQKSSQAPKLLFHYYDKDFNNEADTPDNFQSRRPNTSFCFLDIRSPGLGDTAMYLCATSRLAVYNEQFFGPGTRLTVL.